These 7 T cell receptor beta chains were sequenced from one sample in a study of T cell responses to AZD1222 COVID-19 vaccine. The repertoire was sequenced with immunoSEQ multiplex PCR; TCRdb's copy has only in-frame clones and lacks some. The table has approximately 25,000 clones, around 92% seen once. The sample in question was peripheral blood, obtained 28 days after the second AZD1222 dose. The receptors were gathered from an adult who received the AZD1222 COVID-19 vaccine.

The rearrangement links TRBV7-9 to TRBJ2-7, with 8 nucleotides matching TRBD1. Per germline, CDR1 SEHNR and CDR2 FQNEAQ (reference sequence). The CDR3 is made up of 14 amino acids. V gave up 1 base and J gave up 3 bases; unmatched junction bases: 2. CDR3: CASSLGTGLYEQYF. The CDR3 DNA reads as TGTGCCAGCAGCTTAGGGACAGGGCTCTACGAGCAGTACTTC.

V and J are TRBV19 and TRBJ1-1, with D perhaps TRBD1 (5 bases). The V end lost 1 base, the J end lost 0 bases, and 12 bases lay between the germline ends. This CDR3 has 16 residues. Per germline, CDR1 LNHDA and CDR2 SQIVND (reference sequence). The CDR3 sequence is CASSIVLEGLNTEAFF. The DNA for the CDR3 is TGTGCCAGTAGTATAGTGTTGGAGGGACTGAACACTGAAGCTTTCTTT.

For the CDR3, the DNA is TGTGCCAGCAGCCCCCTAGCGGGGGGCAGGGGCGAGCAGTACTTC. Translation gives CASSPLAGGRGEQYF. The genes are TRBV6-5 and TRBJ2-7; 11 bases agree with TRBD2. V was clipped by 6 bases and J by 6 bases; unmatched bases: 10. Per germline, CDR1 MNHEY and CDR2 SVGAGI. CDR3 size: 15 residues.

The V gene is TRBV5-4, the J gene TRBJ2-2; 12 bases fit TRBD2. After removal of 0 bases from V and 0 bases from J, the junction contained 3 bases not matched to a gene. The length of the CDR3 is 18 residues. The germline V gene has CDR1 SGHNT and CDR2 YYREEE (reference sequence). In DNA, the CDR3 is TGTGCCAGCAGCTTGGGACTAGCGGGAGCAGCGAACACCGGGGAGCTGTTTTTT. It codes for CASSLGLAGAANTGELFF.

The chain joins TRBV11-1 to TRBJ2-1; 7 nucleotides align to TRBD2. Germline V gives CDR1 SGHAT, CDR2 FQDESV (reference sequence). The CDR3 is 16 amino acids. The V gene end was trimmed by 5 bases and the J gene end by 0 bases; junction bases not matched to a gene: 7. In DNA form, the CDR3 reads TGTGCCAGCAGCCAGATACGGACTAGCTCCTACAATGAGCAGTTCTTC. Protein sequence: CASSQIRTSSYNEQFF.

This chain connects TRBV7-8 to TRBJ1-1, with D perhaps TRBD1 (6 bases). Trimming shortened V by 8 bases and J by 6 bases, and 28 bases separated the two germline ends. Germline CDR1 SGHVS, CDR2 FQNEAQ. CDR3 length: 17 residues. Here the CDR3 reads CASHTRGRVELDPEAFF. The CDR3, as DNA: TGTGCCAGCCACACAAGGGGGAGGGTTGAACTAGATCCTGAAGCTTTCTTT.

The chain links TRBV2 to TRBJ1-2; TRBD1 might be the D (6 bases). The CDR3 consists of 13 residues. The germline V gene has CDR1 SNHLY and CDR2 FYNNEI. The ends were cut back, 7 bases at V and 3 bases at J, with 12 bases in the middle. As DNA, the CDR3 is TGTGCCAGCAAACAGGGCCAGGACTATGGCTACACCTTC. It translates to CASKQGQDYGYTF.